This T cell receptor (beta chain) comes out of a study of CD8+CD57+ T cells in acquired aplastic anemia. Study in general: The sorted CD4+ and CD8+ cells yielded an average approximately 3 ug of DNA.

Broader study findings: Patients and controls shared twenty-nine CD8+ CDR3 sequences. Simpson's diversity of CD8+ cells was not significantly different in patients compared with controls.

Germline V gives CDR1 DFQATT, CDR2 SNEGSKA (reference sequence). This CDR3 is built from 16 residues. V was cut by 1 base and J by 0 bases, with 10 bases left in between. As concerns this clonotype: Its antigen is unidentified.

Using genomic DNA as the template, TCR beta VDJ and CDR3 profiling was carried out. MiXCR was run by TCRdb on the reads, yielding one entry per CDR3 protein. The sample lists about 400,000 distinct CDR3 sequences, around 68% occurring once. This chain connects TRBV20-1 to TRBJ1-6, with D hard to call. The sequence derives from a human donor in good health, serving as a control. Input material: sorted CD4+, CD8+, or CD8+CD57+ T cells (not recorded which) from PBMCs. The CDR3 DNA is TGCAGTGCTAGAGGTGGGGTGAGCTCCTATAATTCACCCCTCCACTTT. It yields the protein CSARGGVSSYNSPLHF.